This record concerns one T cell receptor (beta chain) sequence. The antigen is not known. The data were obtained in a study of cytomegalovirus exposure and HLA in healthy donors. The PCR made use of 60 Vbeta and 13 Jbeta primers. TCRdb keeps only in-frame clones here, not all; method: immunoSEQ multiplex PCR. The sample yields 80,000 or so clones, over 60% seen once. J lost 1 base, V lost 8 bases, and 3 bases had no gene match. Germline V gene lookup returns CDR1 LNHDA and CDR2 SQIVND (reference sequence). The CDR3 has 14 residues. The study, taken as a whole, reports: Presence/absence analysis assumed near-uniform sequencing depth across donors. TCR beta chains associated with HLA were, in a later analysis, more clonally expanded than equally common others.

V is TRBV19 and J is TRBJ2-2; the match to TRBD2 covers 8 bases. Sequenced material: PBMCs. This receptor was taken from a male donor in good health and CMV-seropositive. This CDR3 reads CASGLAVNTGELFF. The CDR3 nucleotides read TGTGCCAGTGGACTAGCCGTGAACACCGGGGAGCTGTTTTTT.